Presented here are 16 T cell receptor beta chains from one specimen sequenced in a study of cytomegalovirus exposure and HLA in healthy donors. The protocol was immunoSEQ multiplex PCR, while the TCRdb copy is restricted to in-frame clones and leaves out a portion. The sample holds tens of thousands of clones, 95% seen once. The sequenced material came from PBMCs. The receptors were gathered from a man younger than 35 in good health and CMV-seronegative.

The chain carries TRBV6-6 and TRBJ2-1; D might be TRBD2 (6 bases). The CDR3 totals 14 residues. Between the trimmed V and J ends, which lost 5 bases and 6 bases, there was a span of 14 bases. In germline, CDR1 is MNHNY, CDR2 SVGAGI (reference sequence). The CDR3 DNA follows: TGTGCCAGCAGTACCGGGAGAAAAAGCAATGAGCAGTTCTTC. It is translated as CASSTGRKSNEQFF.

V usage is TRBV2 and J usage is TRBJ1-2; D gene unclear. V lost 7 bases and J 4 bases, leaving 13 bases between the germline ends. The CDR3 loop spans 13 amino acids. Looked up from germline, CDR1 is SNHLY and CDR2 is FYNNEI. The CDR3 DNA is TGTGCCAGCACAGATGGGCAGGTCTATGGCTACACCTTC. Its protein is CASTDGQVYGYTF.

The CDR3 spells CASSPPHAGELFF. The CDR3, as DNA: TGTGCCAGTAGCCCGCCCCATGCGGGGGAGCTGTTTTTT. The rearrangement links TRBV19 to TRBJ2-2; no reliable D call. Looked up from germline, CDR1 is LNHDA and CDR2 is SQIVND (reference sequence). Trimming took off 6 bases at V and 8 bases at J, with 13 bases between the two ends. The CDR3 has 13 amino acids.

This clone was observed a single time. This sequence joins TRBV29-1 and TRBJ2-3; TRBD2 matches at 9 bases. The J segment lost 8 bases and the V segment lost 7 bases, leaving 19 bases of the junction unmatched. Germline-derived CDR1 and CDR2 are SQVTM and ANQGSEA. This CDR3 comprises 16 residues. This CDR3 is CSARSGERGASVTQYF. DNA for the CDR3: TGCAGCGCCCGCTCGGGCGAGCGGGGGGCCTCAGTTACGCAGTATTTT.

The genes are TRBV30 and TRBJ1-1, with D hard to call. Deletions cut 5 bases from V and 1 base from J, with 8 bases between. The germline gives CDR1 GTSNPN, CDR2 SVGIG (reference sequence). This CDR3 spans 12 amino acids. The CDR3 coding sequence is TGTGCCTGGGGTCAGGCGAACACTGAAGCTTTCTTT. This gives the protein CAWGQANTEAFF.

V usage is TRBV27 and J usage is TRBJ1-5; D not certain. V dropped 4 bases and J dropped 3 bases, with 4 bases sitting between them. There are 12 residues in the CDR3. Germline V gene data show CDR1 as MNHEY and CDR2 as SMNVEV (reference sequence). The CDR3 loop is CASSSVNQPQHF. The CDR3 DNA follows: TGTGCCAGCAGTTCCGTCAATCAGCCCCAGCATTTT.

V usage is TRBV18 and J usage is TRBJ2-7; D is possibly TRBD2 (6 bases). CDR1 is KGHSH and CDR2 is LQKENI in the germline V gene. V lost 2 bases to trimming and J lost 5 bases, with 13 bases between them. The CDR3 is 14 residues long. The CDR3, as DNA: TGTGCCAGCTCACCAGGGGGGAGCCGGGACGAGCAGTACTTC. Translated, it gives CASSPGGSRDEQYF. The full variable domain, its missing parts supplied by reference TRBV18 and TRBJ2-7, is NAGVMQNPRHLVRRRGQEARLRCSPMKGHSHVYWYRQLPEEGLKFMVYLQKENIIDESGMPKERFSAEFPKEGPSILRIQQVVRGDSAAYFCASSPGGSRDEQYFGPGTRLTVT.

The V call is TRBV28, the J call TRBJ2-3, with D possibly being TRBD1 (7 bases). CDR3 length equals 15 residues. Germline lookup yields CDR1 MDHEN and CDR2 SYDVKM. The V and J ends lost 2 bases and 1 base respectively, with 10 bases between them. CDR3 in amino acids: CASSLGGGGTDTQYF. CDR3 sequence (DNA): TGTGCCAGCAGTTTAGGAGGGGGCGGCACAGATACGCAGTATTTT.

The chain uses TRBV28 and TRBJ1-1; unclear D gene. Looked up from germline, CDR1 is MDHEN and CDR2 is SYDVKM. Trimming cost V 4 bases and J 2 bases, with 17 bases left between them. The CDR3 length is 16 residues. The CDR3 sequence: CASSSNQAERNTEAFF. The CDR3 nucleotides are TGTGCCAGCAGTTCCAACCAAGCCGAAAGAAACACTGAAGCTTTCTTT.

The V gene is TRBV5-6, the J gene TRBJ1-1; D is ambiguous. Germline-derived CDR1 and CDR2 are SGHDT and YYEEEE. The CDR3 runs to 15 residues. Trimming left V 1 base short and J 7 bases short, with 17 bases between. The CDR3 region is CASSLSRDNAIEAFF. In DNA, the CDR3 is TGTGCCAGCAGCTTGTCCCGCGACAATGCTATTGAAGCTTTCTTT.

The V and J genes are TRBV29-1 and TRBJ2-1; D possibly corresponds to TRBD1 (6 bases). The CDR3 spans 13 residues. The germline V gene encodes CDR1 SQVTM and CDR2 ANQGSEA. Trimming removed 4 bases from V and 7 bases from J, with 14 bases in between. CDR3 in amino acids: CSVARNQGNEQFF. DNA of the CDR3: TGCAGCGTTGCCCGAAACCAGGGGAATGAGCAGTTCTTC.

This chain joins TRBV27 and TRBJ2-3; no clear D. Germline CDR1 reads MNHEY; CDR2 reads SMNVEV (reference sequence). This CDR3 is 13 amino acids long. Deletions cut 2 bases from V and 6 bases from J, with 9 bases between. The CDR3: CASSLRGKDTQYF. The CDR3 region has the DNA TGTGCCAGCAGTTTAAGAGGAAAGGATACGCAGTATTTT.

The chain couples TRBV19 to TRBJ2-1; D gene uncertain. Germline assignment: CDR1 LNHDA and CDR2 SQIVND (reference sequence). The CDR3 runs to 14 residues. Trimming took 7 bases from V and 0 from J, leaving 10 bases between them. The CDR3 sequence: CASTQSVSYNEQFF. The CDR3 nucleotides are TGTGCCAGTACCCAGAGCGTCTCCTACAATGAGCAGTTCTTC.

The rearrangement joins TRBV4-3 to TRBJ2-5; 8 bases map to TRBD1. CDR1 and CDR2 from the germline V gene are LGHNA and YSLEER. V shed 4 bases and J 5 bases; nucleotides not matched to a gene: 6. The CDR3 runs to 14 residues. The CDR3 DNA reads as TGCGCCAGCAGCCCCGGGACAGGCGCGGAGACCCAGTACTTC. Amino acids: CASSPGTGAETQYF.

There are a few counts of this clone. The rearrangement links TRBV6-1 to TRBJ2-3; D call uncertain. V gave up 3 bases and J gave up 4 bases, with 5 bases separating them. Germline CDR1 MNHNS, CDR2 SASEGT. The CDR3 loop spans 12 amino acids. In nucleotides, the CDR3 is TGTGCCAGCAGTGATTCGGCAGATACGCAGTATTTT. This gives the protein CASSDSADTQYF.

This chain uses TRBV2 with TRBJ1-5; 8 bases match TRBD1. The CDR3 totals 13 residues. Germline V gene sequence: CDR1 SNHLY, CDR2 FYNNEI. V was clipped by 6 bases and J by 8 bases; unmatched bases: 6. In nucleotides, the CDR3 is TGTGCCAGCAGCAGACAGGGGCCGGAGCCCCAGCATTTT. Translation: CASSRQGPEPQHF.